The present T cell receptor (beta chain) was sequenced within a study of T cell repertoires in cytomegalovirus infection. Overall study: CMV epitopes used comprised recently identified HLA-C-restricted ones and well-studied HLA-B-restricted ones. Public TCR beta signatures indicated both CMV infection and matching HLA type.

Using its own MiXCR run on the reads, TCRdb lists one record per CDR3 protein. Of about half a million distinct CDR3 sequences listed, roughly a third are singletons. The CDR3 covers 14 residues. Trimming removed 3 bases at V and 2 bases at J, with 11 bases between. CDR1 and CDR2 from the germline V gene are MNHEY and SMNVEV (reference sequence). Findings of the study overall: HLA-C-restricted TCR beta clonotypes specific for CMV led the ex vivo response.

Details on this clonotype: Its specificity is unknown.

The sequenced sample was cultured PBMCs, obtained from culture after CMV antigen stimulation. The chain carries TRBV27 and TRBJ2-7; the D is unclear. This clonotype originated in a human donor in good health (CMV status not recorded). Some clones in this sample may be carry-over from other donors' samples. DNA for the CDR3: TGTGCCAGCAGTTTTCGACATCCGACCTACGAGCAGTACTTC. It encodes CASSFRHPTYEQYF.